Presented here are 25 T cell receptor beta chains from one specimen sequenced in a study of control samples from healthy donors and cancer patients. Profiled with immunoSEQ multiplex PCR; TCRdb holds only in-frame clones, not every one. The sample lists 150,000 or so clones, 93% occurring once. The sequencing sample was made of blood. These receptors were obtained from a man younger than 30 in good health.

This chain connects TRBV11-2 to TRBJ2-5, with a tentative D call TRBD1 (6 bases). Trimming cost V 4 bases and J 3 bases, with 12 bases left between them. Germline CDR1 and CDR2: SGHAT and FQNNGV. The CDR3 runs 14 residues. The DNA for the CDR3 is TGTGCCAGCAGCTCCCCCAGGGGAAAAGAGACCCAGTACTTC. This codes for CASSSPRGKETQYF.

This chain links TRBV4-1 with TRBJ1-1, with 9 bases matching TRBD1. The CDR3 is 14 amino acids. V dropped 1 base and J dropped 9; count of bases not matched to a gene: 6. The germline V gene has CDR1 MGHRA and CDR2 YSYEKL. The CDR3 loop is CASSQVPGTGQAFF. CDR3 in DNA: TGCGCCAGCAGCCAAGTCCCCGGGACAGGGCAAGCTTTCTTT.

To note about this clone: The same CDR3 is also encoded by other DNA sequences in this sample. The V and J genes are TRBV5-1 and TRBJ1-1, with D uncertain. The germline V gene has CDR1 SGHRS and CDR2 YFSETQ. The V gene lost 0 bases and the J gene lost 1 base, with 7 bases spanning the gap. The CDR3 is 14 residues long. CDR3: CASSLAVGNTEAFF. The CDR3, as DNA: TGCGCCAGCAGCTTGGCAGTGGGGAACACTGAAGCTTTCTTT.

The gene calls are TRBV7-2 and TRBJ1-3; D uncertain. Per the germline V gene, CDR1 is SGHTA and CDR2 is FQGNSA. The CDR3 has 15 amino acids. Trimming stripped 3 bases from V and 6 bases from J, with 15 bases between. CDR3: CASSFLREKENTIYF. The CDR3, as DNA: TGTGCCAGCAGCTTCCTTCGAGAGAAAGAAAACACCATATATTTT.

The V call is TRBV5-6, the J call TRBJ1-2, with 8 nucleotides matching TRBD1. Germline V gives CDR1 SGHDT, CDR2 YYEEEE. The junction had 2 bases not matched to a gene; V was cut back by 3 bases and J by 7 bases. This CDR3 is built from 12 residues. The CDR3 loop reads CASSSTGVGYTF. CDR3 in DNA: TGTGCCAGCAGCTCGACAGGGGTTGGCTACACCTTC.

The chain recombines TRBV5-1 with TRBJ1-2, with a tentative D call TRBD1 (5 bases). Germline CDR1 reads SGHRS; CDR2 reads YFSETQ. The V end lost 4 bases, the J end lost 8 bases, and 27 bases lay between the germline ends. This CDR3 contains 17 residues. In DNA form, the CDR3 reads TGCGCCAGCAGCCCCCGTCCGCCGGAGCAGGGAATGGGAGGCTACACCTTC. Translated: CASSPRPPEQGMGGYTF.

The chain uses TRBV5-6 and TRBJ2-7; no clear D gene. CDR3 length equals 11 residues. Germline V lookup: CDR1 SGHDT, CDR2 YYEEEE. V lost 4 bases and J lost 4, with 6 bases in between. CDR3 nucleotides: TGTGCCAGCAGCCTGAATTACGAGCAGTACTTC. Encoded protein: CASSLNYEQYF.

The rearrangement uses TRBV7-4 and TRBJ2-3; D may be TRBD1 (6 bases). The germline V gene encodes CDR1 SGHVT and CDR2 SQSDAQ. V shed 2 bases and J shed 5 bases, with 17 bases lying between them. This CDR3 has 16 residues. As DNA, the CDR3 is TGTGCCAGCAGCTTACCCCCCGAAGGGGGAAAAGATACGCAGTATTTT. Its translation: CASSLPPEGGKDTQYF. Based on the CDR3 plus reference TRBV7-4 and TRBJ2-3, the full variable domain is GAGVSQSPRYKVAKRGRDVALRCDSISGHVTLYWYRQTLGQGSEVLTYSQSDAQRDKSGRPSGRFSAERPERSVSTLKIQRTEQGDSAVYLCASSLPPEGGKDTQYFGPGTRLTVL.

The chain is built from TRBV9 and TRBJ1-1; D is unclear. This CDR3 contains 15 residues. Germline CDR1 reads SGDLS; CDR2 reads YYNGEE. V lost 0 bases, J lost 2 bases, and 11 bases lay in between. The CDR3 here is CASSVGRKGNTEAFF. CDR3 DNA sequence: TGTGCCAGCAGCGTAGGAAGAAAGGGAAACACTGAAGCTTTCTTT.

This chain uses TRBV2 with TRBJ2-3; D could derive from TRBD1 or TRBD2 (5 bases each). Germline lookup yields CDR1 SNHLY and CDR2 FYNNEI. The CDR3 runs to 16 residues. Trimming left V 2 bases short and J 1 base short, with 13 bases between. The CDR3 DNA reads TGTGCCAGCAGTGAAAAGGGGTGGGGAGGCACAGATACGCAGTATTTT. Its translation: CASSEKGWGGTDTQYF. Variable domain in full (rest from reference TRBV2 and TRBJ2-3): EPEVTQTPSHQVTQMGQEVILRCVPISNHLYFYWYRQILGQKVEFLVSFYNNEISEKSEIFDDQFSVERPDGSNFTLKIRSTKLEDSAMYFCASSEKGWGGTDTQYFGPGTRLTVL.

In its sample, this clone was seen once. This chain connects TRBV6-4 to TRBJ1-2, with unresolved D. The V and J ends lost 0 bases and 1 base respectively, with 9 bases between them. This CDR3 has 15 residues. The germline gives CDR1 MRHNA, CDR2 SNTAGT. The CDR3 here is CASSDSSGDNYGYTF. CDR3 nucleotide sequence: TGTGCCAGCAGTGACTCGAGCGGAGATAACTATGGCTACACCTTC.

This clone was picked up one time. The chain has TRBV5-6 and TRBJ2-1; possibly TRBD1 for D (5 bases). The CDR3 has 15 residues. Deletions cut 0 bases from V and 10 bases from J, with 17 bases between. Germline values: CDR1 SGHDT, CDR2 YYEEEE. The CDR3 is CASSLGVTRVGEQFF. In DNA, the CDR3 is TGTGCCAGCAGCTTGGGGGTCACCAGGGTAGGGGAGCAGTTCTTC.

This clone has only a few counts. The V call is TRBV7-9, the J call TRBJ2-7; the D gene is possibly TRBD1 (6 bases). The CDR3 is made up of 16 amino acids. V lost 1 base and J lost 4, with 17 bases in between. Germline CDR1 SEHNR, CDR2 FQNEAQ (reference sequence). The chain's CDR3 is CASSLVDRMAFYEQYF. The CDR3, as DNA: TGTGCCAGCAGCTTAGTAGACAGGATGGCTTTTTACGAGCAGTACTTC.

The chain links TRBV19 to TRBJ1-5, with D perhaps TRBD1 (5 bases). The CDR3 covers 15 residues. Trimming took 5 bases from V and 1 from J, leaving 12 bases between them. CDR1 and CDR2 from the germline V gene are LNHDA and SQIVND (reference sequence). CDR3 sequence: CASSLLGGSNQPQHF. The CDR3 bases are TGTGCCAGTAGTCTCCTCGGGGGAAGCAATCAGCCCCAGCATTTT.

V gene TRBV6-5 combines with J gene TRBJ1-1; perhaps TRBD1 as D (6 bases). The CDR3 totals 14 residues. Germline values: CDR1 MNHEY, CDR2 SVGAGI. The V end was cut by 3 bases, the J end by 4 bases, with 12 bases between. The chain's CDR3 is CASSYIPGATEAFF. The CDR3 nucleotides read TGTGCCAGCAGTTATATACCGGGGGCCACTGAAGCTTTCTTT.

Concerning this clone: In the same sample, other DNA sequences code for this CDR3. The rearrangement links TRBV6-5 to TRBJ2-7; D gene unclear. This CDR3 is built from 13 residues. V was pared by 3 bases and J by 1 base, with 7 bases between. Per the germline V gene, CDR1 is MNHEY and CDR2 is SVGAGI. CDR3 in DNA: TGTGCCAGCAGTTATTCCACGTCCTACGAGCAGTACTTC. The encoded protein is CASSYSTSYEQYF.

This chain connects TRBV7-8 to TRBJ2-7; no reliable D call. Germline V gene lookup returns CDR1 SGHVS and CDR2 FQNEAQ. The V end was cut by 4 bases, the J end by 11 bases, with 12 bases between. CDR3 length equals 11 residues. The CDR3 loop reads CASSSSDVKYF. For the CDR3, the DNA is TGTGCCAGCAGCTCTTCCGATGTCAAGTACTTC.

J is TRBJ2-7 and V is TRBV5-6, with TRBD2 identical over 10 bases. CDR3 size: 13 residues. Trimming cost V 5 bases and J 5 bases; bases outside gene matches: 4. Germline V gene data show CDR1 as SGHDT and CDR2 as YYEEEE. The CDR3, as DNA: TGTGCCAGCAGACTAGCGGGACGGGACGAGCAGTACTTC. Translated: CASRLAGRDEQYF.

The chain combines TRBV9 with TRBJ1-2; tentatively, D is TRBD1 (6 bases). This CDR3 is built from 15 residues. The V gene's germline CDR1 is SGDLS and CDR2 YYNGEE. V lost 0 bases to trimming and J lost 13 bases, with 22 bases between them. CDR3 nucleotide sequence: TGTGCCAGCAGCGTAGGAAGCGGGGGGCAGGGTGGCATCACCTTC. This translates into CASSVGSGGQGGITF.

The chain combines TRBV27 with TRBJ2-7, with D unclear. Looked up from germline, CDR1 is MNHEY and CDR2 is SMNVEV (reference sequence). The V end was cut by 0 bases, the J end by 2 bases, with 5 bases between. This CDR3 is 13 amino acids long. CDR3 region: CASSLSLTYEQYF. The CDR3, as DNA: TGTGCCAGCAGTTTATCGCTCACCTACGAGCAGTACTTC.

This chain joins TRBV14 and TRBJ2-1; no firm D call. Germline values: CDR1 SGHDN, CDR2 FVKESK. The length of the CDR3 is 19 residues. With 0 bases removed from V and 0 bases from J, the gap between germline ends came to 18 bases. The CDR3 DNA sequence: TGTGCCAGCAGCCAAGAGCTCACAACCCGGGTTCGCTCCTACAATGAGCAGTTCTTC. It translates to CASSQELTTRVRSYNEQFF.

This chain joins TRBV9 and TRBJ2-2; 10 bases are a match to TRBD1. There are 16 residues in the CDR3. J lost 6 bases, V lost 6 bases, and 11 bases had no gene match. The germline V gene encodes CDR1 SGDLS and CDR2 YYNGEE. The CDR3 bases are TGTGCCAGCAACCTAAACCGGGACAGGGGATCCGGGGAGCTGTTTTTT. It specifies CASNLNRDRGSGELFF.

The chain has TRBV28 and TRBJ2-7, with D possibly called TRBD1 or TRBD2 (6 bases each). The V end lost 2 bases, the J end lost 2 bases, and 19 bases lay between the germline ends. Germline V gives CDR1 MDHEN, CDR2 SYDVKM. The CDR3 runs to 17 residues. The CDR3 DNA reads as TGTGCCAGCAGTTTACGAGGGGGGCCTCACCTACCCTACGAGCAGTACTTC. It is translated as CASSLRGGPHLPYEQYF.

J is TRBJ1-1 and V is TRBV6-4; D gene uncertain. V lost 1 base and J lost 13, with 19 bases in between. The CDR3 contains 14 residues. Germline CDR1 is MRHNA and CDR2 is SNTAGT. The CDR3, as DNA: TGTGCCAGCAGTGACTACTCTATAAGTGGGCGGCTTTTCTTT. Residues: CASSDYSISGRLFF.

About this clone itself: The same CDR3 arises from other DNA sequences in this sample as well. The J gene is TRBJ2-7, the V gene TRBV7-9, with D unresolved. The germline V gene encodes CDR1 SEHNR and CDR2 FQNEAQ (reference sequence). This CDR3 has 11 amino acids. Trimming removed 5 bases from V and 4 bases from J, with 6 bases in between. The CDR3 bases are TGTGCCAGCAGCCTTTCTTACGAGCAGTACTTC. Translation: CASSLSYEQYF.